This T cell receptor beta chain was sequenced during a study of cytomegalovirus exposure and HLA in healthy donors. Whole-study context: An early release of data contained roughly 90 million unique TCRs, which came from HLA-typed donors.

Study-level results: Cytomegalovirus association was assigned to around 150 TCR beta chains.

Use of 60 Vbeta and 13 Jbeta primers characterized the PCR. Generated by immunoSEQ multiplex PCR, the TCRdb table keeps only in-frame clones and is missing some. The data contain some 60,000 clones, approximately 75% of them seen just once; the ten biggest clones take up 5% to 6.5%. Remarks on this clone: Its target is not known.

Despite likely unrecorded immune exposures, the donors were nominally healthy at the time of sampling. Sequenced material: PBMCs. The TCR sequence derives from a woman aged 25 to 39 in good health and CMV-seronegative.

The CDR3 nucleotides are TGTGCCAGCCACAGGCTCTATGGCTACACCTTC. Protein product: CASHRLYGYTF. The chain is built from TRBV6-5 and TRBJ1-2, with a tentative D call TRBD1 (5 bases). CDR1 and CDR2 (germline): MNHEY, SVGAGI. This CDR3 comprises 11 residues. V was clipped by 8 bases and J by 4 bases, with 8 bases between them.